Many counts were recorded for the clone carrying this T cell receptor (beta chain). Its antigen remains unknown. Among all donors, each was a healthy Caucasian. The CDR3 covers 16 residues. Per germline, CDR1 KGHDR and CDR2 SFDVKD. Deletions cut 1 base from V and 1 base from J, with 11 bases between. The data were obtained in a study of identical twins. Study-wide findings and caveats: The same donors were not followed; conclusions instead depended on cross-sectional statistical analysis.

cDNA molecules carried unique molecular identifiers, and template switching added a universal primer site. MiXCR, run by TCRdb on the 5' RACE reads, gives a single entry per CDR3 protein. The sample includes approximately 670,000 distinct CDR3 sequences, 6% to 6.5% seen only once; the top ten take around 1.9%. This receptor was obtained from a man younger than 35 in good health. Specimen: naive T cells sorted from blood. The V call is TRBV24-1, the J call TRBJ2-3; possible D gene TRBD2, 6 bases. For the CDR3, the DNA is TGTGCCACCAGTGATTTCACCGGGAGCGGCACAGATACGCAGTATTTT. Its translation: CATSDFTGSGTDTQYF.